This TCR beta chain appears in the sequencing data of a study of blood T cell repertoires in COVID-19. Turning to the study itself: COVID-19 samples from acute and convalescent phases originated in the United States, Italy and Spain. PBMCs, B-cell-depleted T cells, or T cells were the source of the cDNA or gDNA that made up the material.

Method: immunoSEQ multiplex PCR; TCRdb's copy keeps in-frame clones and lacks some. The sample has hundreds of thousands of clones, about 79% seen once. Participant ages covered about 18 to 90 years across some 25 US areas. Two negative PCRs, clearance, or symptom resolution had been documented for recovered Cohort 3 donors. The clonotype was recovered from a woman aged 60-70 years who had recovered from COVID-19. Material for sequencing was PBMCs or T cells enriched from blood (not recorded which).

This CDR3 is CASSLVGYF. CDR3 coding DNA: TGTGCCAGCTCCCTAGTGGGATATTTT. This chain connects TRBV7-2 to TRBJ1-3; D remains ambiguous. The CDR3 length is 9 residues. Trimming stripped 8 bases from V and 15 bases from J, with 11 bases between. The germline V gene encodes CDR1 SGHTA and CDR2 FQGNSA. Complete variable domain (other parts from reference TRBV7-2 and TRBJ1-3): GAGVSQSPSNKVTEKGKDVELRCDPISGHTALYWYRQSLGQGLEFLIYFQGNSAPDKSGLPSDRFSAERTGGSVSTLTIQRTQQEDSAVYLCASSLVGYFGEGSWLTVV.